The TCR beta chain under discussion was sequenced for a study of vaccination effects on CD4 cells after COVID-19. As concerns this clone: What it binds is unknown.

The data were produced by immunoSEQ multiplex PCR, yet TCRdb's version contains in-frame clones alone and is incomplete. Found here are 70,000 or so clones, approximately 71% of them singletons; the top ten hold under 2.5%. Around day 10 of culture, CD4+ T cells were separated out. V lost 6 bases and J 6 bases, leaving 14 bases between the germline ends. The germline gives CDR1 LNHDA, CDR2 SQIVND (reference sequence). The CDR3 totals 14 residues. Points from the study as a whole: Convalescent patients were few in the study, and early post-infection timepoints were absent.

This receptor was taken from a human donor who received a COVID-19 vaccine. The sequencing used CD4+ T cells from PBMCs cultured without peptide, collected before COVID-19 vaccination. The chain combines TRBV19 with TRBJ2-2; weak D call: TRBD2 (7 bases). CDR3 in amino acids: CASSSQGGSGELFF. CDR3 nucleotides: TGTGCCAGTAGCTCACAGGGAGGGTCCGGGGAGCTGTTTTTT.